This T cell receptor beta chain was sequenced during a study of blood T cell repertoires in COVID-19. Using immunoSEQ multiplex PCR, the repertoire was profiled, and TCRdb retains in-frame clones only, with some absent. The sample shows roughly 200,000 clones, less than 85% of them seen only once. The CDR3 loop spans 16 amino acids. Germline V gene sequence: CDR1 SGHTA, CDR2 FQGTGA. Unmatched junction bases numbered 10, after V lost 2 bases and J lost 5 bases. Sequencing was performed on PBMCs or T cells enriched from blood (not recorded which). This rearrangement joins TRBV7-3 to TRBJ2-5; 8 nucleotides line up with TRBD1. The receptor was isolated from a man aged 35 to 55 who had recovered from COVID-19. The CDR3 nucleotides are TGTGCCAGCAGCTTATCCCCTGGACAGGGTGAGGAGACCCAGTACTTC. Residues: CASSLSPGQGEETQYF.